This T cell receptor (beta chain) is from a study of radiation and T cells in renal cell carcinoma. Background on the study: Nephrectomy followed 15 Gy stereotactic body radiation by 4 weeks.

Time point reported: blood 2 weeks post-SBRT. Described treatment: 15 Gy SBRT to primary tumor, nephrectomy 4 weeks later. Radiation-treated patients gave blood at baseline, week 2 and week 4. The tumor was a clear cell renal cell carcinoma. Germline V gene data show CDR1 as SGHTA and CDR2 as FQGNSA. The junction had 11 bases not matched to a gene; V was cut back by 4 bases and J by 3 bases. The CDR3 length is 16 residues. Study outcomes and limitations: Top tumor clonotypes rose in blood 2 weeks post-radiation, then contracted.

TCRdb's copy holds only in-frame clones and misses some; the assay was immunoSEQ multiplex PCR. The data hold about 150,000 clones, with 87% observed a single time. On this clone: The antigen remains unidentified.

Material: blood, obtained from a patient whose treatment included radiotherapy and nephrectomy. The chain is built from TRBV7-2 and TRBJ2-7, with TRBD1 matching over 8 bases. The receptor was isolated from a woman between 45 and 60 years old with renal cell carcinoma. For the CDR3, the DNA is TGTGCCAGCAGCTCGACGACCGGACAGGGTCTCTACGAGCAGTACTTC. Its protein product is CASSSTTGQGLYEQYF.